Listed below are T cell receptor beta chains from one sample, sequenced in a study of blood T cells in healthy people across ages. TCRdb re-derived calls from the 5' RACE reads in MiXCR, one entry per CDR3 protein. The sample records approximately 850,000 distinct CDR3 sequences, more than 40% being singletons. The sequenced sample consisted of blood. Receptors originate from a man aged 55-75 years in good health. The CDR3 runs from the conserved cysteine through the conserved F or W. D genes are given only for firm matches. Expanded clones are given a class, and other clones once, few, many or no size at all.

clone size: .
V gene: TRBV21-1
J gene: TRBJ1-5
D gene: .
CDR3 protein: CASSKFLNQPQHF
CDR3 DNA: TGTGCCAGCAGCAAATTTCTTAATCAGCCCCAGCATTTT

clone size: .
V gene: TRBV12-3/TRBV12-4
J gene: TRBJ1-4
D gene: TRBD1
CDR3 protein: CASSGRDRGSSTAGKLFF
CDR3 DNA: TGTGCCAGCAGTGGCCGGGACAGGGGTAGCTCAACGGCCGGGAAACTGTTTTTT

clone size: .
V gene: TRBV10-3
J gene: TRBJ2-1
D gene: TRBD2
CDR3 protein: CAIRRLAGDAYNEQFF
CDR3 DNA: TGTGCCATCAGGAGACTAGCGGGGGATGCCTACAATGAGCAGTTCTTC

clone size: .
V gene: TRBV9
J gene: TRBJ2-3
D gene: .
CDR3 protein: CASSVAGAFTDTQYF
CDR3 DNA: TGTGCCAGCAGCGTAGCGGGGGCCTTCACAGATACGCAGTATTTT

clone size: once
V gene: TRBV24-1
J gene: TRBJ2-7
D gene: TRBD1
CDR3 protein: CATSDSTGPDEQYF
CDR3 DNA: TGTGCCACCAGTGACTCGACAGGGCCCGACGAGCAGTACTTC

clone size: few
V gene: TRBV7-8
J gene: TRBJ2-1
D gene: .
CDR3 protein: CASSLSGSAHNEQFF
CDR3 DNA: TGTGCCAGCAGCTTAAGCGGGTCCGCCCACAATGAGCAGTTCTTC

clone size: many
V gene: TRBV4-3
J gene: TRBJ2-1
D gene: .
CDR3 protein: CASSQETSFRGMDNEQFF
CDR3 DNA: TGCGCCAGCAGCCAAGAAACCTCGTTCCGGGGGATGGACAATGAGCAGTTCTTC

clone size: .
V gene: TRBV6-2/TRBV6-3
J gene: TRBJ2-2
D gene: TRBD2
CDR3 protein: CASTRRGGTGELFF
CDR3 DNA: TGTGCCAGCACTCGACGGGGGGGAACCGGGGAGCTGTTTTTT

clone size: .
V gene: TRBV2
J gene: TRBJ2-7
D gene: .
CDR3 protein: CASSEGAVSYEQYF
CDR3 DNA: TGTGCCAGCAGTGAAGGAGCAGTTTCCTACGAGCAGTACTTC

clone size: .
V gene: TRBV29-1
J gene: TRBJ2-2
D gene: .
CDR3 protein: CSVGCGPGKNTGELFF
CDR3 DNA: TGCAGCGTTGGTTGTGGACCGGGAAAAAACACCGGGGAGCTGTTTTTT

clone size: .
V gene: TRBV12-3/TRBV12-4
J gene: TRBJ1-1
D gene: .
CDR3 protein: CASRLKEGNTEAFF
CDR3 DNA: TGTGCCAGCAGACTGAAGGAGGGAAACACTGAAGCTTTCTTT

clone size: few
V gene: TRBV6-2/TRBV6-3
J gene: TRBJ2-5
D gene: .
CDR3 protein: CASSKDILGNEQYF
CDR3 DNA: TGTGCCAGCAGCAAGGATATTTTGGGTAATGAGCAGTACTTC

clone size: few
V gene: TRBV11-2
J gene: TRBJ2-4
D gene: .
CDR3 protein: CASSQRGQNNIQYF
CDR3 DNA: TGTGCCAGCAGCCAGAGGGGCCAGAACAACATTCAGTACTTC

clone size: .
V gene: TRBV7-2
J gene: TRBJ1-1
D gene: .
CDR3 protein: CASSVYLVTEAFF
CDR3 DNA: TGTGCCAGCAGCGTATACTTAGTAACTGAAGCTTTCTTT

clone size: .
V gene: TRBV11-2
J gene: TRBJ1-2
D gene: TRBD1
CDR3 protein: CASSKTGGGYNGYTF
CDR3 DNA: TGTGCCAGCAGTAAGACAGGGGGCGGATATAATGGCTACACCTTC

clone size: .
V gene: TRBV6-2/TRBV6-3
J gene: TRBJ2-1
D gene: .
CDR3 protein: CASSYAANDKNEQFF
CDR3 DNA: TGTGCCAGCAGTTACGCAGCGAACGATAAAAATGAGCAGTTCTTC

clone size: few
V gene: TRBV6-2/TRBV6-3
J gene: TRBJ1-5
D gene: .
CDR3 protein: CASSIHSNQPQHF
CDR3 DNA: TGTGCCAGCAGTATCCATAGCAATCAGCCCCAGCATTTT

clone size: few
V gene: TRBV11-2
J gene: TRBJ2-1
D gene: .
CDR3 protein: CASSPLRGAGEQFF
CDR3 DNA: TGTGCCAGCAGCCCCCTGAGGGGAGCGGGCGAGCAGTTCTTC

clone size: .
V gene: TRBV28
J gene: TRBJ1-4
D gene: .
CDR3 protein: CASRTITGRENEKLFF
CDR3 DNA: TGTGCCAGCAGAACAATAACCGGCAGGGAAAATGAAAAACTGTTTTTT

clone size: .
V gene: TRBV20-1
J gene: TRBJ1-5
D gene: .
CDR3 protein: CSARGRGAGNQPQHF
CDR3 DNA: TGCAGTGCTAGAGGTAGGGGGGCGGGCAATCAGCCCCAGCATTTT

clone size: once
V gene: TRBV10-3
J gene: TRBJ2-3
D gene: TRBD2
CDR3 protein: CAISESSAGGPRDTQYF
CDR3 DNA: TGTGCCATCAGTGAGTCTTCAGCGGGGGGGCCTCGAGATACGCAGTATTTT

clone size: .
V gene: TRBV4-2
J gene: TRBJ2-7
D gene: .
CDR3 protein: CASSHRDPSEQYF
CDR3 DNA: TGTGCCAGCAGCCACAGGGACCCGAGCGAGCAGTACTTC

clone size: few
V gene: TRBV27
J gene: TRBJ1-5
D gene: .
CDR3 protein: CASSFSKASNQPQHF
CDR3 DNA: TGTGCCAGCAGTTTTTCGAAAGCCAGCAATCAGCCCCAGCATTTT

clone size: .
V gene: TRBV30
J gene: TRBJ1-6
D gene: .
CDR3 protein: CAWKTNNYNSPLHF
CDR3 DNA: TGTGCCTGGAAAACAAATAACTATAATTCACCCCTCCACTTT

clone size: .
V gene: TRBV7-2
J gene: TRBJ1-6
D gene: TRBD1
CDR3 protein: CASSDLPGQGNSPLHF
CDR3 DNA: TGTGCCAGCAGCGACCTGCCGGGACAGGGAAACTCACCCCTCCACTTT

clone size: .
V gene: TRBV5-5
J gene: TRBJ1-5
D gene: TRBD1
CDR3 protein: CASSPLVNRDRGQSNQPQHF
CDR3 DNA: TGTGCCAGCAGCCCATTGGTAAACCGGGACAGGGGGCAAAGCAATCAGCCCCAGCATTTT

clone size: few
V gene: TRBV7-3
J gene: TRBJ2-2
D gene: TRBD1
CDR3 protein: CASRLDRATGELFF
CDR3 DNA: TGTGCCAGCAGACTGGACAGGGCAACCGGGGAGCTGTTTTTT

clone size: .
V gene: TRBV3-1
J gene: TRBJ1-2
D gene: .
CDR3 protein: CASSPLAGGAADYGYTF
CDR3 DNA: TGTGCCAGCAGCCCGTTGGCTGGAGGGGCAGCGGACTATGGCTACACCTTC

clone size: .
V gene: TRBV14
J gene: TRBJ2-7
D gene: .
CDR3 protein: CTSSQLIKGVTEQYF
CDR3 DNA: TGTACCAGCAGCCAATTGATTAAAGGGGTTACCGAGCAGTACTTC

clone size: .
V gene: TRBV6-2/TRBV6-3
J gene: TRBJ1-1
D gene: .
CDR3 protein: CASSPPVGEAFF
CDR3 DNA: TGTGCCAGCAGTCCCCCAGTTGGTGAAGCTTTCTTT

clone size: few
V gene: TRBV5-1
J gene: TRBJ2-7
D gene: .
CDR3 protein: CASSLEAEQYF
CDR3 DNA: TGCGCCAGCAGCTTGGAGGCCGAGCAGTACTTC

clone size: few
V gene: TRBV6-1
J gene: TRBJ1-2
D gene: TRBD1
CDR3 protein: CASTPEEGQVRFYGYTF
CDR3 DNA: TGTGCCAGCACCCCGGAGGAGGGACAGGTCCGATTCTATGGCTACACCTTC

clone size: .
V gene: TRBV12-3/TRBV12-4
J gene: TRBJ2-5
D gene: .
CDR3 protein: CASSLGRTDKETQYF
CDR3 DNA: TGTGCCAGCAGTTTAGGGCGCACAGATAAAGAGACCCAGTACTTC

clone size: .
V gene: TRBV28
J gene: TRBJ2-7
D gene: TRBD1
CDR3 protein: CASRTGVTYEQYF
CDR3 DNA: TGTGCCAGCAGAACAGGGGTAACCTACGAGCAGTACTTC

clone size: few
V gene: TRBV2
J gene: TRBJ2-3
D gene: TRBD1
CDR3 protein: CASRPGQGIDTQYF
CDR3 DNA: TGTGCCAGCAGGCCCGGACAGGGAATAGATACGCAGTATTTT

clone size: .
V gene: TRBV6-5
J gene: TRBJ2-7
D gene: .
CDR3 protein: CASSYSIKATYEQYF
CDR3 DNA: TGTGCCAGCAGTTACTCGATTAAGGCAACCTACGAGCAGTACTTC

clone size: few
V gene: TRBV27
J gene: TRBJ2-7
D gene: TRBD2
CDR3 protein: CASSLSGGSAYEQYF
CDR3 DNA: TGTGCCAGCAGTCTTAGCGGGGGCTCCGCCTACGAGCAGTACTTC

clone size: .
V gene: TRBV28
J gene: TRBJ1-2
D gene: TRBD1
CDR3 protein: CASSLSTGQFDLYGYTF
CDR3 DNA: TGTGCCAGCAGTTTGTCAACGGGACAGTTTGACCTCTATGGCTACACCTTC

clone size: .
V gene: TRBV7-2
J gene: TRBJ2-7
D gene: .
CDR3 protein: CASSLAAGTHEQYF
CDR3 DNA: TGTGCCAGCAGCTTAGCGGCAGGGACCCACGAGCAGTACTTC

clone size: few
V gene: TRBV18
J gene: TRBJ2-1
D gene: .
CDR3 protein: CASSPGQEQFF
CDR3 DNA: TGTGCCAGCTCACCCGGCCAGGAGCAGTTCTTC

clone size: .
V gene: TRBV12-3/TRBV12-4
J gene: TRBJ2-3
D gene: .
CDR3 protein: CASSSPCRPRADTQYF
CDR3 DNA: TGTGCCAGCAGTTCGCCTTGCAGACCCCGCGCAGATACGCAGTATTTT

clone size: .
V gene: TRBV9
J gene: TRBJ1-4
D gene: .
CDR3 protein: CTSSSGRGANEKLFF
CDR3 DNA: TGTACCAGCAGCTCCGGTCGGGGAGCTAATGAAAAACTGTTTTTT

clone size: once
V gene: TRBV20-1
J gene: TRBJ2-5
D gene: TRBD2
CDR3 protein: CSASGTSGGLRETQYF
CDR3 DNA: TGCAGTGCTAGCGGGACTAGCGGGGGGCTCCGAGAGACCCAGTACTTC

clone size: few
V gene: TRBV7-6
J gene: TRBJ2-3
D gene: TRBD2
CDR3 protein: CASRGQAGGETDTQYF
CDR3 DNA: TGTGCCAGCAGGGGCCAAGCGGGGGGGGAAACAGATACGCAGTATTTT

clone size: once
V gene: TRBV20-1
J gene: TRBJ2-5
D gene: TRBD1
CDR3 protein: CSARDPGQGRETQYF
CDR3 DNA: TGCAGTGCTAGAGATCCGGGACAGGGGAGGGAGACCCAGTACTTC

clone size: few
V gene: TRBV20-1
J gene: TRBJ2-7
D gene: .
CDR3 protein: CSASLWGSGANYEQYF
CDR3 DNA: TGCAGTGCTAGTCTTTGGGGTAGCGGAGCTAACTACGAGCAGTACTTC

clone size: .
V gene: TRBV3-1
J gene: TRBJ2-6
D gene: .
CDR3 protein: CASSQDFGTGANVLTF
CDR3 DNA: TGTGCCAGCAGCCAAGATTTTGGGACTGGGGCCAACGTCCTGACTTTC

clone size: .
V gene: TRBV2
J gene: TRBJ2-5
D gene: TRBD2
CDR3 protein: CASSEGESGASAQYF
CDR3 DNA: TGTGCCAGCAGTGAAGGAGAGAGCGGGGCCTCCGCCCAGTACTTC

clone size: few
V gene: TRBV20-1
J gene: TRBJ2-1
D gene: TRBD1
CDR3 protein: CSARVSDRSSSYNEQFF
CDR3 DNA: TGCAGTGCTAGAGTCTCGGACAGGTCGAGCTCCTACAATGAGCAGTTCTTC

clone size: .
V gene: TRBV3-1
J gene: TRBJ2-1
D gene: TRBD2
CDR3 protein: CASSQGRGLAVSSYNEQFF
CDR3 DNA: TGTGCCAGCAGCCAAGGGCGGGGCCTAGCGGTCAGCTCCTACAATGAGCAGTTCTTC

clone size: .
V gene: TRBV5-6
J gene: TRBJ1-1
D gene: .
CDR3 protein: CASSSLQTANTEAFF
CDR3 DNA: TGTGCCAGCAGCTCCCTACAGACAGCGAACACTGAAGCTTTCTTT

clone size: once
V gene: TRBV4-1
J gene: TRBJ1-4
D gene: .
CDR3 protein: CASSQDNNEKLFF
CDR3 DNA: TGCGCCAGCAGCCAAGATAATAATGAAAAACTGTTTTTT